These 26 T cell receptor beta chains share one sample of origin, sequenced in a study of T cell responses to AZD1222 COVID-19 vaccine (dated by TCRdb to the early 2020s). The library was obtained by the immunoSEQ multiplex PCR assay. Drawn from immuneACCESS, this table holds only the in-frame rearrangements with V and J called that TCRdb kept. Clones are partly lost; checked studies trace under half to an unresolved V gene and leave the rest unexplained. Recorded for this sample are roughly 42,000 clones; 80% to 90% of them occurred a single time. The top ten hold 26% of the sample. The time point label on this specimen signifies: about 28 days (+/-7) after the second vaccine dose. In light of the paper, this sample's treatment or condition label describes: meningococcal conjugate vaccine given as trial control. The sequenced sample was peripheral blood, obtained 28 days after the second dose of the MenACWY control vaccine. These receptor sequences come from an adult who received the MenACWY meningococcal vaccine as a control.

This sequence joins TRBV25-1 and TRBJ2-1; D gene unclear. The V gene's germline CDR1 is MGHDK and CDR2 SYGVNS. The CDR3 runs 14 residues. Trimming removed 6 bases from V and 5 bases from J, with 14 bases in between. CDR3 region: CASRANGRNNEQFF. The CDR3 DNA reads TGTGCCAGCAGGGCCAACGGACGGAACAATGAGCAGTTCTTC.

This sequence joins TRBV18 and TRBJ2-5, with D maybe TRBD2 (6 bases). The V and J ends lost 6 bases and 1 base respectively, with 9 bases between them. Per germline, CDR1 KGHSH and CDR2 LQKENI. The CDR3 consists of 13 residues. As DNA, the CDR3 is TGTGCCAGCTCGCGGGACGGCCAAGAGACCCAGTACTTC. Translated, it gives CASSRDGQETQYF.

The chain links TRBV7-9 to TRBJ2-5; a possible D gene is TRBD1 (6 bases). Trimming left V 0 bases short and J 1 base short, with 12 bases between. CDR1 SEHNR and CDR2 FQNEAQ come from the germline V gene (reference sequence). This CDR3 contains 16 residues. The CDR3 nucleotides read TGTGCCAGCAGCTTAGCTTCAGGGGTTGGCCAAGAGACCCAGTACTTC. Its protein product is CASSLASGVGQETQYF.

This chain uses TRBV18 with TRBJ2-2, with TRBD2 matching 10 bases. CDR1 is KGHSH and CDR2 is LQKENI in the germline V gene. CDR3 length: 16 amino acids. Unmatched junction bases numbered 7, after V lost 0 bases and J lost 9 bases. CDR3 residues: CASSPPTSGIIRELFF. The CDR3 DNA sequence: TGTGCCAGCTCACCACCAACTAGCGGGATAATAAGGGAGCTGTTTTTT. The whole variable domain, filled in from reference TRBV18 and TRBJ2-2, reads NAGVMQNPRHLVRRRGQEARLRCSPMKGHSHVYWYRQLPEEGLKFMVYLQKENIIDESGMPKERFSAEFPKEGPSILRIQQVVRGDSAAYFCASSPPTSGIIRELFFGEGSRLTVL.

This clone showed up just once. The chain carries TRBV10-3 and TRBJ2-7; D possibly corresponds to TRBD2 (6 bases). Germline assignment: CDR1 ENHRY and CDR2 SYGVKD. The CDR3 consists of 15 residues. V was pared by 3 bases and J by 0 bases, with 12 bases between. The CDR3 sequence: CAISDSDGGSYEQYF. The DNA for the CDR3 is TGTGCCATCAGTGACTCCGACGGGGGCTCCTACGAGCAGTACTTC.

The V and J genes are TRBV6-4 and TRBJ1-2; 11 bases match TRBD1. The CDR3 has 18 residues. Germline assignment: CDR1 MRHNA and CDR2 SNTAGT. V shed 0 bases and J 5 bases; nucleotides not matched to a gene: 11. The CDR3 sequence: CASSDSWTGGGSLYGYTF. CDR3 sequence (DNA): TGTGCCAGCAGTGACTCATGGACAGGGGGCGGCTCTCTTTATGGCTACACCTTC.

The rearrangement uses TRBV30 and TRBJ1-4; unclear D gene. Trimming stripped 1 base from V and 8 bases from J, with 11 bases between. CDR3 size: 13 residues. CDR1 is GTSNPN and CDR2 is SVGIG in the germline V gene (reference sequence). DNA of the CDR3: TGTGCCTGGAGTGCTGACTCTGGAGAAAAACTGTTTTTT. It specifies CAWSADSGEKLFF.

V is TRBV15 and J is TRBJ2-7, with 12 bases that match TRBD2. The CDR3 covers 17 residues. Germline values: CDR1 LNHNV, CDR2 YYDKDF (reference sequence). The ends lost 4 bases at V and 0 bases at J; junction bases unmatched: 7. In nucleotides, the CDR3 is TGTGCCACCAGCACGAGACTAGCGGGAGATTCCTCCTACGAGCAGTACTTC. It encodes CATSTRLAGDSSYEQYF.

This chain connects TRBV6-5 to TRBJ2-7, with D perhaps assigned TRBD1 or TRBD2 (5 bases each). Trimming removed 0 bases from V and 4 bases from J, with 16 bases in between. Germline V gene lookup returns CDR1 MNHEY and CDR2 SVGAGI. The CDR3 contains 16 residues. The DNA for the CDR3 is TGTGCCAGCAGTTACTCCTGGACCCGAGGGGCATACGAGCAGTACTTC. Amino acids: CASSYSWTRGAYEQYF.

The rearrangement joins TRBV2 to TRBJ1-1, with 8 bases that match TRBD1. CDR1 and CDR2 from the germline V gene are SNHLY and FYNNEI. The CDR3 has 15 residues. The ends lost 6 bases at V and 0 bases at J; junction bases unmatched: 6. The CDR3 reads CASRRQGALNTEAFF. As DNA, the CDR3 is TGTGCCAGCAGGAGGCAGGGGGCTTTGAACACTGAAGCTTTCTTT.

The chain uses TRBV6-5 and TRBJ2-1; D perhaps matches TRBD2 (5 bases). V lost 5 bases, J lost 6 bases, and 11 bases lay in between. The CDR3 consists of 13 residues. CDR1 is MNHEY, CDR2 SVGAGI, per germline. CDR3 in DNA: TGTGCCAGCAGTCGTCGCGGGTTCAATGAGCAGTTCTTC. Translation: CASSRRGFNEQFF.

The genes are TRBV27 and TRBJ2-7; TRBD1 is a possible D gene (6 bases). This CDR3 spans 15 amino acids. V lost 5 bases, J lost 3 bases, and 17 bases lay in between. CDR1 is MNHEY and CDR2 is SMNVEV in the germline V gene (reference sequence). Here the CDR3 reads CASSRTMDSDYEQYF. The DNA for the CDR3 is TGTGCCAGCAGTCGAACCATGGACAGCGACTACGAGCAGTACTTC.

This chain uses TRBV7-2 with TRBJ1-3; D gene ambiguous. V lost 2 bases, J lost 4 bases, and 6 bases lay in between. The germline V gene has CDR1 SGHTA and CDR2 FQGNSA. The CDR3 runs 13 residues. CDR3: CASSLRQGNTIYF. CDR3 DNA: TGTGCCAGCAGCTTACGGCAGGGAAACACCATATATTTT.

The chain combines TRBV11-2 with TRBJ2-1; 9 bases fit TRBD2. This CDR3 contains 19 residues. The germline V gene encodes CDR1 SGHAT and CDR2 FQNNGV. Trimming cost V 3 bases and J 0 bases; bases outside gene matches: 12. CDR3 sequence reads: CASSFIRASGMSSYNEQFF. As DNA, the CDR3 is TGTGCCAGCAGCTTTATTCGCGCTAGCGGGATGAGCTCCTACAATGAGCAGTTCTTC.

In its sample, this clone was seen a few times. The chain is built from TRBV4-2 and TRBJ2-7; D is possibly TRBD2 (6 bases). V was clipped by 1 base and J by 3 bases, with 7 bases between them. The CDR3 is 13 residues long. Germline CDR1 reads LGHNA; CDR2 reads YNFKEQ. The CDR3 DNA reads TGTGCCAGCAGCCAAGGGGGGGACTACGAGCAGTACTTC. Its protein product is CASSQGGDYEQYF.

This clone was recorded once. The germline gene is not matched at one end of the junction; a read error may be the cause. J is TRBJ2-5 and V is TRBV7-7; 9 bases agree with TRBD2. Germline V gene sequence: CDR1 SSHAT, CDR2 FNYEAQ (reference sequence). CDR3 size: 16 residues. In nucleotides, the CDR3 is TGTGCTAGCAGCTTAGGTAGCGGGGGCCGACAAGAGACCCAGTACTTC. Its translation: CASSLGSGGRQETQYF. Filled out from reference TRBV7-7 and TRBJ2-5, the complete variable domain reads GAGVSQSPRYKVTKRGQDVTLRCDPISSHATLYWYQQALGQGPEFLTYFNYEAQPDKSGLPSDRFSAERPEGSISTLTIQRTEQRDSAMYRCASSLGSGGRQETQYFGPGTRLLVL.

The CDR3 loop is CASSESRGRDEQYF. Written as DNA, the CDR3 is TGTGCCAGCAGTGAGTCCAGGGGGCGCGACGAGCAGTACTTC. The chain uses TRBV6-1 and TRBJ2-7; 8 bases agree with TRBD1. Trimming at V came to 3 bases and at J to 5 bases, leaving 6 bases not matched to a gene. The length of the CDR3 is 14 residues. Germline-derived CDR1 and CDR2 are MNHNS and SASEGT.

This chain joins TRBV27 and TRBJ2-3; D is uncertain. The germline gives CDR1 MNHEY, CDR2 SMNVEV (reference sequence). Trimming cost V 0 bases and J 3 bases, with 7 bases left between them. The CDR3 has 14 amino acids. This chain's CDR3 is CASSLSIRTDTQYF. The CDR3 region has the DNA TGTGCCAGCAGTTTATCGATCAGAACAGATACGCAGTATTTT.

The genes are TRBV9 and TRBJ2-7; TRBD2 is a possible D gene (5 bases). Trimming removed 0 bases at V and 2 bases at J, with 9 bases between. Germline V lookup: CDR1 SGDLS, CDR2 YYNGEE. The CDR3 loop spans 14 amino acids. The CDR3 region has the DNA TGTGCCAGCAGCGTAGGAGACTACACCTACGAGCAGTACTTC. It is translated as CASSVGDYTYEQYF.

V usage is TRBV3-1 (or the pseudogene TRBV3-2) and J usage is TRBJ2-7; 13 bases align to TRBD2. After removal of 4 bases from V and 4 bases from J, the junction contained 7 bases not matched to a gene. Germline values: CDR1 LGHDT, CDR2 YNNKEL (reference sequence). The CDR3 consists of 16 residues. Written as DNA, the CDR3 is TGTGCCAGCAGCCGGACTAGCGGGGGTAGTTTTTACGAGCAGTACTTC. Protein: CASSRTSGGSFYEQYF.

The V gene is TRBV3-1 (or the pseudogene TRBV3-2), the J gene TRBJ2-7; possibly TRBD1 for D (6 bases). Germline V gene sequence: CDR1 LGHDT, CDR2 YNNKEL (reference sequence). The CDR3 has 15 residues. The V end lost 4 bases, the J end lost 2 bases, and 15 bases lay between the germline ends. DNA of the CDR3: TGTGCCAGCAGCCCCCAGGGGAGACAAACCTACGAGCAGTACTTC. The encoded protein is CASSPQGRQTYEQYF.

DNA for the CDR3: TGTGCCTGGGGTCACCCCGGGTACTTC. Its translation: CAWGHPGYF. The rearrangement joins TRBV30 to TRBJ2-7; D call uncertain. The length of the CDR3 is 9 residues. Germline V gene sequence: CDR1 GTSNPN, CDR2 SVGIG (reference sequence). V lost 5 bases and J 12 bases, leaving 11 bases between the germline ends.

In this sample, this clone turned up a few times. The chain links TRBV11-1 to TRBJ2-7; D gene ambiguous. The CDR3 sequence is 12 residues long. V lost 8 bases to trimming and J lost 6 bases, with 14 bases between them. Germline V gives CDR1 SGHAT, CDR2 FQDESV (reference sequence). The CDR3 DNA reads TGTGCCAGCCGCGGACGAGGCCTCGAGCAGTACTTC. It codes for CASRGRGLEQYF.

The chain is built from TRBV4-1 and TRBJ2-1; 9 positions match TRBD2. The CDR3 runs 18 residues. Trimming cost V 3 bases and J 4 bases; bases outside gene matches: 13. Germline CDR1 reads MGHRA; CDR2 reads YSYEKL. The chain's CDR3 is CASSHSMREGKRYNEQFF. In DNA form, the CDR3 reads TGCGCCAGCAGCCACTCCATGCGGGAGGGGAAACGATACAATGAGCAGTTCTTC.

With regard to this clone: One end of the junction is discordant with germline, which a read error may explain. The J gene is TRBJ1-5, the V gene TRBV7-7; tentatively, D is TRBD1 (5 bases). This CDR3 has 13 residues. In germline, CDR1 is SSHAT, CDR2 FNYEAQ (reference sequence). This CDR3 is CASSLGVGQPQHF. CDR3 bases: TGTGCTAGCAGCTTAGGGGTTGGTCAGCCCCAGCATTTT.

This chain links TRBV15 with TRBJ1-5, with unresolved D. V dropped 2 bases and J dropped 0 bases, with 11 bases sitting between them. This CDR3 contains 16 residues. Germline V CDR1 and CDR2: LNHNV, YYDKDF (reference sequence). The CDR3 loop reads CATSRHWRNSNQPQHF. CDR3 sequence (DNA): TGTGCCACCAGCAGACATTGGAGGAATAGCAATCAGCCCCAGCATTTT.